The present TCR beta chain was sequenced within a study of shared clonotypes between healthy human individuals. Assay: immunoSEQ multiplex PCR; the TCRdb copy retains only in-frame clones and omits some. Of roughly 700,000 clones listed, roughly 88% are singletons. This TCR was sampled from a young man in good health. Some clones in this sample may be carry-over from other donors' samples. The source material was memory CD8+ T cells from PBMCs. Indicated subset: CD45RO+ cells pooled with CCR7-negative TemRA cells.

The CDR3 loop reads CASIDLGVSGWAGRYEQYF. The CDR3 DNA reads TGTGCCAGCATCGACCTTGGGGTATCTGGCTGGGCGGGAAGGTACGAGCAGTACTTC. The chain is built from TRBV11-3 and TRBJ2-7, with a tentative D call TRBD2 (6 bases). Per the germline V gene, CDR1 is SGHNT and CDR2 is YENEEA. V was cut by 7 bases and J by 4 bases, with 32 bases left in between. The CDR3 runs 19 residues. Using reference TRBV11-3 and TRBJ2-7 for the parts outside the CDR3, the full variable domain is EAGVVQSPRYKIIEKKQPVAFWCNPISGHNTLYWYLQNLGQGPELLIRYENEEAVDDSQLPKDRFSAERLKGVDSTLKIQPAELGDSAVYLCASIDLGVSGWAGRYEQYFGPGTRLTVT.